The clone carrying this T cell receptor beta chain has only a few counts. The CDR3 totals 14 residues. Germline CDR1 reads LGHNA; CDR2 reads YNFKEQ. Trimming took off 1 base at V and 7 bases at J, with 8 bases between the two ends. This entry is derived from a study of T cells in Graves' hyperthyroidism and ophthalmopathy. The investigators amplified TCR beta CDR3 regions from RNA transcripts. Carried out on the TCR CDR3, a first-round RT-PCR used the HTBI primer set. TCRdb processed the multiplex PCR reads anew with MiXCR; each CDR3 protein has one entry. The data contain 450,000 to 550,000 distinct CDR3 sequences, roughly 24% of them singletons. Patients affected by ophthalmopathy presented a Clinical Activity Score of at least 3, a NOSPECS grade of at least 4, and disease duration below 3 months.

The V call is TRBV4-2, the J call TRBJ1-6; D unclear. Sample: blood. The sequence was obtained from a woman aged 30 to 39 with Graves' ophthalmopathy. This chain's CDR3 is CASSQGRLNSPLHF. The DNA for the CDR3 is TGTGCCAGCAGCCAAGGACGGTTGAATTCACCCCTCCACTTT.